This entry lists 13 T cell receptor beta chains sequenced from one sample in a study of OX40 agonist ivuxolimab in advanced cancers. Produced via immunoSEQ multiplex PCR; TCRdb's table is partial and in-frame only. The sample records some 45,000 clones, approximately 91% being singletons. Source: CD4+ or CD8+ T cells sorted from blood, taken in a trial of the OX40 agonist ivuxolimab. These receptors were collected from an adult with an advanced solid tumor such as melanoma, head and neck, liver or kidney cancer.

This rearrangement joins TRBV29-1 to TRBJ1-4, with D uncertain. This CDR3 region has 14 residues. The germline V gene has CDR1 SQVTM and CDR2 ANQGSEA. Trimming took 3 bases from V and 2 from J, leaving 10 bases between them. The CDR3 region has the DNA TGCAGCGTTGAGGGATCGGCGACTAATGAAAAACTGTTTTTT. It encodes CSVEGSATNEKLFF.

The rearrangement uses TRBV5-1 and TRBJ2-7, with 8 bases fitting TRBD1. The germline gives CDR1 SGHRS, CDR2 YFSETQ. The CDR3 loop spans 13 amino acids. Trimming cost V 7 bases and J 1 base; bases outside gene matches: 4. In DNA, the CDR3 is TGCGCCAGCGGCCAGGGGGCATCCTACGAGCAGTACTTC. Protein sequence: CASGQGASYEQYF.

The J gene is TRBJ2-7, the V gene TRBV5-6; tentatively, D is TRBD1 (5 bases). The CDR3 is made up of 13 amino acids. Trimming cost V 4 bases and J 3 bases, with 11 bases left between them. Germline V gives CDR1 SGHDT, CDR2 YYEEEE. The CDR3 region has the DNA TGTGCCAGCAGCCCCGGACATAACTACGAGCAGTACTTC. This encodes CASSPGHNYEQYF.

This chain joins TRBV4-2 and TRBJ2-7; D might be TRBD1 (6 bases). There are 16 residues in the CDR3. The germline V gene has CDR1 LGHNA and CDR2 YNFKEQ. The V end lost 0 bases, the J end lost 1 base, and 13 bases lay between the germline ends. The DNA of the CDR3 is TGTGCCAGCAGCCAAGAGGACAGTGGCGCATCCTACGAGCAGTACTTC. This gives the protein CASSQEDSGASYEQYF.

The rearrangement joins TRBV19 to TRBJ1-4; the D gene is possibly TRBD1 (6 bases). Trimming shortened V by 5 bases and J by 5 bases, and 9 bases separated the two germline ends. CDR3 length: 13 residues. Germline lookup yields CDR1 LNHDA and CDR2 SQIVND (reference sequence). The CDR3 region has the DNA TGTGCCAGTAGTTCCACAGGGAATGAAAAACTGTTTTTT. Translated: CASSSTGNEKLFF.

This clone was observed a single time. The CDR3 bases are TGCGCCAGCTCCCCCCACGGGTACGAGCAGTACTTC. This encodes CASSPHGYEQYF. V is TRBV10-2 and J is TRBJ2-7; D gene uncertain. The CDR3 runs to 12 residues. Trimming cost V 8 bases and J 4 bases, with 12 bases left between them. Germline CDR1 reads WSHSY; CDR2 reads SAAADI.

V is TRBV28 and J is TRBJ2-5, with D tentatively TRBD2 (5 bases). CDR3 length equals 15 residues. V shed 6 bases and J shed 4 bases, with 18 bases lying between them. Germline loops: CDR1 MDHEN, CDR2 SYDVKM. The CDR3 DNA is TGTGCCAGCAGCGGCGACGGGATCGGTGGAGAGACCCAGTACTTC. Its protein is CASSGDGIGGETQYF.

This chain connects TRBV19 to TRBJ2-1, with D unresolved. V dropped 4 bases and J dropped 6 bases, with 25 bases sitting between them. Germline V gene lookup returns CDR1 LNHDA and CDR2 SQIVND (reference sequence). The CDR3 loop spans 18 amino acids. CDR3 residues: CASSNPSLGTQKVNEQFF. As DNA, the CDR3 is TGTGCCAGTAGTAACCCTAGTTTGGGCACCCAAAAAGTCAATGAGCAGTTCTTC.

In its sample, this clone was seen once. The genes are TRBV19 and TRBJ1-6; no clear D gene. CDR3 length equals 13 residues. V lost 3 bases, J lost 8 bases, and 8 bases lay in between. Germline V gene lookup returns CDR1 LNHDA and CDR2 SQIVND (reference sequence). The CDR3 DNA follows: TGTGCCAGTAGTATGGTGGGCTATTCACCCCTCCACTTT. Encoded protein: CASSMVGYSPLHF.

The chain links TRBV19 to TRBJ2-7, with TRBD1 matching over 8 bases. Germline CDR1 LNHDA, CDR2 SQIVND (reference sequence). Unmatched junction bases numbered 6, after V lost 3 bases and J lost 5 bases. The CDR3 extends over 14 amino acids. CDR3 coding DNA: TGTGCCAGTAGTATCCGGCAGGGGGCTGACGAGCAGTACTTC. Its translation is CASSIRQGADEQYF.

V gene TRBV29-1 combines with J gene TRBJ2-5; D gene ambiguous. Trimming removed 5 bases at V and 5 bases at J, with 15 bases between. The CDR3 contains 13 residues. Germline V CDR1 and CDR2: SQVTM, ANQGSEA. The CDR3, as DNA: TGCAGCGTTTACGGTGAAGGGTGGGAGACCCAGTACTTC. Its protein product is CSVYGEGWETQYF.

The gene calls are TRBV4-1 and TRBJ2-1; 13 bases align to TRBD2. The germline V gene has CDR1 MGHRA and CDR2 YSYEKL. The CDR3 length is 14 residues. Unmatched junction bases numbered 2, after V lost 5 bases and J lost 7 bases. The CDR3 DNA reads TGCGCCAGCAGCGGACTAGCGGGGGATAATGAGCAGTTCTTC. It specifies CASSGLAGDNEQFF.

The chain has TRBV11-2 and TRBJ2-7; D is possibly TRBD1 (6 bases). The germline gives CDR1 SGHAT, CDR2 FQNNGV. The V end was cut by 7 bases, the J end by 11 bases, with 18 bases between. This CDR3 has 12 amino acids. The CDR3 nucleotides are TGTGCCAGCACCTCTCAGAAGGGGGAAAAGTACTTC. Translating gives CASTSQKGEKYF.